A single sample gave rise to the 21 T cell receptor beta chains below, sequenced in a study of T cell repertoires in ileal Crohn's disease. Sequencing was performed with immunoSEQ multiplex PCR; in TCRdb, only in-frame clones are kept and a portion is missing. The table lists thousands of clones, around 73% of them singletons. The sample was ileal tissue. The source of these receptors is an adult with Crohn's disease.

The chain couples TRBV6-1 to TRBJ1-2; D may be TRBD1 (5 bases). The CDR3 is 17 residues long. V was clipped by 4 bases and J by 4 bases, with 22 bases between them. In germline, CDR1 is MNHNS, CDR2 SASEGT. The CDR3 here is CASSGSGKCRKTYGYTF. The CDR3 DNA reads as TGTGCCAGCAGTGGATCAGGGAAATGTAGAAAGACCTATGGCTACACCTTC.

This clone appeared a single time. V and J are TRBV10-2 and TRBJ2-1; D may be TRBD2 (6 bases). The CDR3 covers 14 residues. In germline, CDR1 is WSHSY, CDR2 SAAADI. V dropped 4 bases and J dropped 0 bases, with 7 bases sitting between them. The CDR3 reads CASSGGVSYNEQFF. The CDR3 nucleotides read TGCGCCAGCAGTGGGGGGGTCTCCTACAATGAGCAGTTCTTC.

With respect to this clone: A read error may produce the germline difference seen at one junction end. This chain connects TRBV7-3 to TRBJ1-3, with a weak D call TRBD1 (5 bases). The CDR3 sequence is 16 residues long. Germline values: CDR1 SGHTA, CDR2 FQGTGA. The CDR3 reads CASSLGNRLQGSTIYF. The DNA for the CDR3 is TGTGCCAGCAGCTTAGGGAACAGGCTGCAAGGAAGCACCATATATTTT.

This chain joins TRBV15 and TRBJ2-5; 8 nucleotides match TRBD2. The CDR3 is made up of 17 amino acids. J lost 7 bases, V lost 1 base, and 14 bases had no gene match. Germline CDR1 is LNHNV and CDR2 is YYDKDF (reference sequence). In DNA form, the CDR3 reads TGTGCCACCAGCAGAGCTAGCGGGCGTCTAAACTCTGGGACCCAGTACTTC. The encoded protein is CATSRASGRLNSGTQYF.

The chain combines TRBV5-1 with TRBJ2-3, with 11 bases aligning to TRBD2. CDR1 and CDR2 (germline): SGHRS, YFSETQ. V lost 2 bases and J lost 3; bases outside the gene matches: 5. This CDR3 is built from 16 residues. This CDR3 reads CASSLLAGVRTDTQYF. Written as DNA, the CDR3 is TGCGCCAGCAGCTTACTAGCGGGAGTTAGAACAGATACGCAGTATTTT. Complete variable domain (other parts from reference TRBV5-1 and TRBJ2-3): KAGVTQTPRYLIKTRGQQVTLSCSPISGHRSVSWYQQTPGQGLQFLFEYFSETQRNKGNFPGRFSGRQFSNSRSEMNVSTLELGDSALYLCASSLLAGVRTDTQYFGPGTRLTVL.

This chain joins TRBV5-1 and TRBJ2-1; the match to TRBD2 covers 11 bases. This CDR3 spans 13 amino acids. Germline V gene lookup returns CDR1 SGHRS and CDR2 YFSETQ. Germline trimming cut 7 bases from V and 9 bases from J; bases unmatched to any gene: 6. The CDR3, as DNA: TGCGCCAGCTATGGGCTAGCGGGGGGTGAGCAGTTCTTC. Translated, it gives CASYGLAGGEQFF.

This clone is large. The V call is TRBV10-1, the J call TRBJ1-5; D remains ambiguous. The ends were cut back, 2 bases at V and 2 bases at J, with 13 bases in the middle. This CDR3 is 16 amino acids long. Per the germline V gene, CDR1 is WNHNN and CDR2 is SYGVQD (reference sequence). CDR3 protein: CASSEVKTFGNQPQHF. CDR3 bases: TGCGCCAGCAGTGAGGTAAAGACATTCGGCAATCAGCCCCAGCATTTT.

The J gene is TRBJ1-1, the V gene TRBV5-1; D may be TRBD1 (6 bases). This CDR3 has 14 amino acids. Trimming pared 2 bases from V and 5 bases from J, leaving 13 bases between. Germline V lookup: CDR1 SGHRS, CDR2 YFSETQ. The CDR3 sequence: CASSLNTGNTEAFF. The CDR3 DNA reads TGCGCCAGCAGCTTAAATACAGGGAATACTGAAGCTTTCTTT. Variable domain in full (rest from reference TRBV5-1 and TRBJ1-1): KAGVTQTPRYLIKTRGQQVTLSCSPISGHRSVSWYQQTPGQGLQFLFEYFSETQRNKGNFPGRFSGRQFSNSRSEMNVSTLELGDSALYLCASSLNTGNTEAFFGQGTRLTVV.

This CDR3 is CASRDSSYNSPLHF. The CDR3 coding sequence is TGTGCCAGCAGGGACAGCTCCTATAATTCACCCCTCCACTTT. This rearrangement joins TRBV4-2 to TRBJ1-6; possible D gene TRBD1, 6 bases. This CDR3 spans 14 amino acids. Germline V lookup: CDR1 LGHNA, CDR2 YNFKEQ. The V and J ends lost 6 bases and 0 bases respectively, with 6 bases between them.

Concerning this clone: One junction end does not reproduce the germline sequence, and a read error may be involved. This rearrangement joins TRBV9 to TRBJ2-1, with TRBD1 identical over 9 bases. CDR1 SGDLS and CDR2 YYNGEE come from the germline V gene. CDR3 size: 16 residues. The CDR3 sequence: CASSVADRGSYIEQFF. In DNA form, the CDR3 reads TGTGCCAGCAGCGTAGCGGACAGGGGCAGTTACATTGAGCAGTTCTTC.

The chain has TRBV5-6 and TRBJ1-1, with unresolved D. CDR3 length: 13 residues. Looked up from germline, CDR1 is SGHDT and CDR2 is YYEEEE. The V gene lost 2 bases and the J gene lost 5 bases, with 10 bases spanning the gap. CDR3 sequence reads: CASSFREWTEAFF. In DNA, the CDR3 is TGTGCCAGCAGCTTCCGGGAATGGACTGAAGCTTTCTTT.

This rearrangement joins TRBV5-4 to TRBJ2-2, with TRBD2 identical over 14 bases. CDR1 and CDR2 (germline): SGHNT, YYREEE (reference sequence). V trimming: 4 bases; J trimming: 7 bases; junction bases outside the gene matches: 9. The CDR3 sequence is 17 residues long. The CDR3 sequence is CASSPTSGGANVGELFF. CDR3 DNA sequence: TGTGCCAGCAGCCCGACTAGCGGGGGGGCGAACGTCGGGGAGCTGTTTTTT.

There are a few counts of this clone. The chain combines TRBV5-6 with TRBJ2-5, with 7 bases fitting TRBD1. The CDR3 covers 15 residues. Per germline, CDR1 SGHDT and CDR2 YYEEEE. Trimming cost V 2 bases and J 5 bases; bases outside gene matches: 9. CDR3 coding DNA: TGTGCCAGCAGCTTTTCAGGGGGAGTGGTGGAGACCCAGTACTTC. Amino acid sequence: CASSFSGGVVETQYF.

A single count supports this clone. The chain is built from TRBV6-6 and TRBJ1-1, with D maybe TRBD1 (6 bases). The length of the CDR3 is 13 residues. Between the trimmed V and J ends, which lost 5 bases and 5 bases, there was a span of 12 bases. CDR1 is MNHNY, CDR2 SVGAGI, per germline (reference sequence). CDR3 in DNA: TGTGCCAGCAGTCGAGGGGGTTTGACTGAAGCTTTCTTT. Amino acids: CASSRGGLTEAFF.

This clone showed up just a few times. The genes are TRBV4-3 and TRBJ1-2; 7 bases align to TRBD1. The trim removed 1 base at V and 4 bases at J, leaving 9 bases unmatched. The CDR3 has 16 amino acids. Germline CDR1 and CDR2: LGHNA and YSLEER. The CDR3 loop is CASSQGGPGTVYGYTF. CDR3 sequence (DNA): TGCGCCAGCAGCCAAGGAGGACCCGGGACAGTCTATGGCTACACCTTC.

This chain joins TRBV28 and TRBJ2-5; D possibly corresponds to TRBD2 (5 bases). Germline V gives CDR1 MDHEN, CDR2 SYDVKM. The CDR3 loop spans 14 amino acids. The V gene lost 8 bases and the J gene lost 1 base, with 14 bases spanning the gap. The CDR3 coding sequence is TGTGCCAGCTCACACACGGACTCCCAAGAGACCCAGTACTTC. Encoded protein: CASSHTDSQETQYF.

This chain joins TRBV5-4 and TRBJ2-6; 8 bases fit TRBD2. In germline, CDR1 is SGHNT, CDR2 YYREEE (reference sequence). The CDR3 is made up of 17 amino acids. J was trimmed by 1 base and V by 4 bases; bases with no gene match: 7. The CDR3 loop reads CASSTSGSTSGANVLTF. The DNA for the CDR3 is TGTGCCAGCAGCACCAGCGGGAGTACTTCTGGGGCCAACGTCCTGACTTTC.

V is TRBV5-4 and J is TRBJ2-5; D might be TRBD1 (6 bases). The end of the DNA fits TRBJ2-7 better, so the J call may be wrong. The germline V gene has CDR1 SGHNT and CDR2 YYREEE (reference sequence). The CDR3 loop spans 13 amino acids. CDR3 DNA sequence: TGTGCCAGCAGTCAAACAGGGATATACGAGCAGTACTTC. Protein: CASSQTGIYEQYF.

The chain employs TRBV29-1 and TRBJ1-2; TRBD1 matches 7 bases. The CDR3 has 11 residues. V lost 5 bases to trimming and J lost 6 bases; unmatched junction nucleotides: 3. The germline V gene encodes CDR1 SQVTM and CDR2 ANQGSEA. This CDR3 reads CSVRTGDGYTF. CDR3 nucleotides: TGCAGCGTTAGAACAGGGGATGGCTACACCTTC.

J is TRBJ1-2 and V is TRBV9, with D possibly TRBD1 on 5 matching bases. Germline CDR1 is SGDLS and CDR2 is YYNGEE. The CDR3 has 13 residues. V was pared by 3 bases and J by 5 bases, with 11 bases between. CDR3 sequence reads: CASSAGTSYGYTF. The CDR3 DNA reads TGTGCCAGCAGCGCCGGGACTTCGTATGGCTACACCTTC. Full variable domain (outside the CDR3, taken from reference TRBV9 and TRBJ1-2): DSGVTQTPKHLITATGQRVTLRCSPRSGDLSVYWYQQSLDQGLQFLIQYYNGEERAKGNILERFSAQQFPDLHSELNLSSLELGDSALYFCASSAGTSYGYTFGSGTRLTVV.

The chain couples TRBV14 to TRBJ2-7; 8 bases agree with TRBD2. Germline CDR1 is SGHDN and CDR2 is FVKESK. The CDR3 covers 14 residues. The ends lost 6 bases at V and 6 bases at J; junction bases unmatched: 10. CDR3 DNA sequence: TGTGCCAGCAGGCCCAGCGGGAGTTCTGGCGAGCAGTACTTC. Translating it yields CASRPSGSSGEQYF.